This T cell receptor beta chain derives from a study of blood T cell repertoires in COVID-19. Original processing notes: From reference gene primer amplification, estimates of nucleated cell counts were derived. Repertoires were generated with immunoSEQ multiplex PCR, while TCRdb's copy carries only in-frame clones and drops some. V, J and clone size are taken as reported in that table, and D and trimming were inferred from the DNA itself. The sample has about 43,000 clones, roughly 86% seen once. V gave up 7 bases and J gave up 1 base; unmatched junction bases: 5. The CDR3 is 15 residues long. Sequenced material: peripheral blood. The TCR was taken from a man in his 60s with active COVID-19. The chain employs TRBV23-1 and TRBJ1-1, with TRBD1 identical over 11 bases. TRBV23-1 is an open reading frame whose function is uncertain. The CDR3 sequence is CASMLGQGGNTEAFF. The DNA for the CDR3 is TGCGCCAGCATGTTGGGACAGGGGGGGAACACTGAAGCTTTCTTT.